The entry below describes one T cell receptor (beta chain). The sample originates from a study of blood T cell repertoires in COVID-19. Study as a whole: Donors in the United States, Italy and Spain gave samples during acute or convalescent COVID-19. In each case, the material was cDNA or gDNA derived from T cells, B-cell-depleted T cells, or PBMCs.

Sequencing was performed with immunoSEQ multiplex PCR; in TCRdb, only in-frame clones are kept and a portion is missing. The sample consists of 250,000 to 350,000 clones, approximately 85% of them appearing once. V shed 5 bases, J shed 5 bases, and the junction held 6 bases outside the gene matches. CDR3 length: 15 residues. Germline V gene lookup returns CDR1 MDHEN and CDR2 SYDVKM. The receptor was isolated from a woman aged 25 to 39 who had recovered from COVID-19. Sequences were obtained from PBMCs or T cells enriched from blood (not recorded which). The V gene is TRBV28, the J gene TRBJ2-2, with 9 bases matching TRBD2. Written as DNA, the CDR3 is TGTGCCAGCAGTCCGAGCGGGGGGTATACCGGGGAGCTGTTTTTT. Translated, it gives CASSPSGGYTGELFF.